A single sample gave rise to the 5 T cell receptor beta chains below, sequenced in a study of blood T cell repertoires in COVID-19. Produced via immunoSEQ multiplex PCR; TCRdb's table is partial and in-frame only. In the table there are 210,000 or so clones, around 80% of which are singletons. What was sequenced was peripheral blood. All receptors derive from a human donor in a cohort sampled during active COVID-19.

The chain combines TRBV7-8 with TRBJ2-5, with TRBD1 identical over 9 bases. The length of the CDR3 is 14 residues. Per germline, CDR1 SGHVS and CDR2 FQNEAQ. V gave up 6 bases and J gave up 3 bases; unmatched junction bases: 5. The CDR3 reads CASSRTGVKETQYF. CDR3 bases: TGTGCCAGCAGTCGGACAGGGGTAAAAGAGACCCAGTACTTC. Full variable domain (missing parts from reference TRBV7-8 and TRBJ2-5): GAGVSQSPRYKVAKRGQDVALRCDPISGHVSLFWYQQALGQGPEFLTYFQNEAQLDKSGLPSDRFFAERPEGSVSTLKIQRTQQEDSAVYLCASSRTGVKETQYFGPGTRLLVL.

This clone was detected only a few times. Here the CDR3 DNA reads TGTGCCACCAGCAGAGAAGCGGGAGGGCCAGATACGCAGTATTTT. This codes for CATSREAGGPDTQYF. The chain recombines TRBV15 with TRBJ2-3; 10 nucleotides line up with TRBD2. The CDR3 is 15 amino acids. The V and J ends lost 0 bases and 4 bases, in that order; junction bases with no gene match: 1. Germline loops: CDR1 LNHNV, CDR2 YYDKDF (reference sequence).

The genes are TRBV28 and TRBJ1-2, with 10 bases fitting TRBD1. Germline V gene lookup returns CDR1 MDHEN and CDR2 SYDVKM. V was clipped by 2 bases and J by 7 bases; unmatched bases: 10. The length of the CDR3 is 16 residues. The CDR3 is CASSLLRRQGAGGYTF. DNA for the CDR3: TGTGCCAGCAGTTTACTTCGTAGACAGGGGGCGGGTGGCTACACCTTC.

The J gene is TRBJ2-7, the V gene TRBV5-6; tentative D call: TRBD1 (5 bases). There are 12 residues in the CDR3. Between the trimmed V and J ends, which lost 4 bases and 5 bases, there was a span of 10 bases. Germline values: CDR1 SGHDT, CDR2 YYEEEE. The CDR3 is CASSAQVDEQYF. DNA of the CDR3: TGTGCCAGCAGCGCACAGGTAGACGAGCAGTACTTC.

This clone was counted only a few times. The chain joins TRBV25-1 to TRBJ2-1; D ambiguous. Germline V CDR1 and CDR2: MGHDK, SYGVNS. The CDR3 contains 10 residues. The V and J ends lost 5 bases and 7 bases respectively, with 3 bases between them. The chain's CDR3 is CASSSNEQFF. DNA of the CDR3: TGTGCCAGCAGTTCTAATGAGCAGTTCTTC.